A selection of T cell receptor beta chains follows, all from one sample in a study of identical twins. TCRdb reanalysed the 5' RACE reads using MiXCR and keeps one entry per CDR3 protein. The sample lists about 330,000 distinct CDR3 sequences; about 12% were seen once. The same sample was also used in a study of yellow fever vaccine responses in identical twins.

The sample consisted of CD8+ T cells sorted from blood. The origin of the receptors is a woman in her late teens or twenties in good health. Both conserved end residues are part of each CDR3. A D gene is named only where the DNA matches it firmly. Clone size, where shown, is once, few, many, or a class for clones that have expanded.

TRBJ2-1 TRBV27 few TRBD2 TGTGCCAGCAGTCCCCGAGCGGGAGGTACTAGGGAGCAGTTCTTC CASSPRAGGTREQFF
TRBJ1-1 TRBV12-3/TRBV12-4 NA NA TGTGCCAGCAGTTTAAGTGGGTACGCTGAAGCTTTCTTT CASSLSGYAEAFF
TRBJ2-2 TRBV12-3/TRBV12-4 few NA TGTGCCAGCAGTTTACTAACGAACACCGGGGAGCTGTTTTTT CASSLLTNTGELFF
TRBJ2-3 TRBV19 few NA TGTGCCAGTAGTATAATGGGACACGGTGAAAGCACAGATACGCAGTATTTT CASSIMGHGESTDTQYF
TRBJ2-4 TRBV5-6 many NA TGTGCCAGCAGCTTCTCCTCGACACTTAAGTACTTC CASSFSSTLKYF
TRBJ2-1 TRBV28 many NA TGTGCCAGCAGTTTTCTACAAATCTCCTACAATGAGCAGTTCTTC CASSFLQISYNEQFF
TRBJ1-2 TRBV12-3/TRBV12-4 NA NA TGTGCCAGCGATCCGACAGTGGGGGGCTACACCTTC CASDPTVGGYTF
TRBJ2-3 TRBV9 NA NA TGTGCCAGCAGCGTAGGCACTAGCGATACGCAGTATTTT CASSVGTSDTQYF
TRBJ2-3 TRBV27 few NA TGTGCCAGCAGTTTCGGGGGACGCCGCACAGATACGCAGTATTTT CASSFGGRRTDTQYF
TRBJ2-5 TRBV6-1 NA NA TGTGCCAGTCAACAAGGGATCCTCCTCCAAGAGACCCAGTACTTC CASQQGILLQETQYF
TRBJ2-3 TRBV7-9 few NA TGTGCCAGCAGCTTAGTAGTAGCGGGCACAGATACGCAGTATTTT CASSLVVAGTDTQYF
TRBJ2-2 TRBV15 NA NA TGTGCCACCAGATTCATTATCACCGGGGAGCTGTTTTTT CATRFIITGELFF
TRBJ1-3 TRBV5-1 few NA TGCGCCAGCAGCGGTCTCTCTGGAAACACCATATATTTT CASSGLSGNTIYF
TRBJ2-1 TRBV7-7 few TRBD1 TGTGCCAGCAGCTTCTTGTACCGGGACAGGGACGACAATGAGCAGTTCTTC CASSFLYRDRDDNEQFF
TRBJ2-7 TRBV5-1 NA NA TGCGCCAGCAGCATTGACGGAGTCAACTACGAGCAGTACTTC CASSIDGVNYEQYF
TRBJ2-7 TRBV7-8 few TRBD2 TGTGCCAGCAGCCCTAATTCGGGACTAGCGGGGCACTACGAGCAGTACTTC CASSPNSGLAGHYEQYF
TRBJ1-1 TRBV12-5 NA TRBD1 TGTGCTAGTGGTTTGGAACGATACAGGGGGGAAAGTGGCACTGAAGCTTTCTTT CASGLERYRGESGTEAFF
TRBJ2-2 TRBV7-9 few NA TGTGCCAGCAGCTTAGGACACCAGCCGCAGGGGTCCGGGGAGCTGTTTTTT CASSLGHQPQGSGELFF
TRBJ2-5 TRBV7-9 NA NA TGTGCCAGCAGCTGGGAGGGGGGACAAGAGACCCAGTACTTC CASSWEGGQETQYF
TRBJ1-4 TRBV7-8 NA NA TGTGCCAGCAGCTTGTTATCAACTAATGAAAAACTGTTTTTT CASSLLSTNEKLFF
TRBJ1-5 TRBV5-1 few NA TGCGCCAGCAGACCCGACCTGGGGCGCAATCAGCCCCAGCATTTT CASRPDLGRNQPQHF
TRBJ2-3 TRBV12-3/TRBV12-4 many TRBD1 TGTGCCAGCAGCCCCACAGGGGTAGATACGCAGTATTTT CASSPTGVDTQYF
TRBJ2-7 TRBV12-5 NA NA TGTGCTAGTGGTCTACACCCGTACGAGCAGTACTTC CASGLHPYEQYF
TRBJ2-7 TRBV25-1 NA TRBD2 TGTGCCAGCACGACTAGCTGGGGCTCCTACGAGCAGTACTTC CASTTSWGSYEQYF
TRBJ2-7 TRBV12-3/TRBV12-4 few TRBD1 TGTGCCAGCACCTCGGGACAGAGCCTCTACGAGCAGTACTTC CASTSGQSLYEQYF
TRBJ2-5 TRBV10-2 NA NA TGCGCCAGCAGTGAACGGGGCGGATCCAAGGAGACCCAGTACTTC CASSERGGSKETQYF
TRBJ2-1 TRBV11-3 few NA TGTGCCAGCAGCTTAGCCGGAGGGCCTTCCTACAATGAGCAGTTCTTC CASSLAGGPSYNEQFF
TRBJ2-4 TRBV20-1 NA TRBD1 TGCAGTGCTAGAGATCCGGAGGACAGGGGGCCTGAAAACATTCAGTACTTC CSARDPEDRGPENIQYF
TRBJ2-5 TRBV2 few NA TGTGCCAGCAGTGAAGCGGTCGCCTTACAAGAGACCCAGTACTTC CASSEAVALQETQYF
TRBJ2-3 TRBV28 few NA TGTGCCAGCAGTGGGGAAGGGGGGTACACAGATACGCAGTATTTT CASSGEGGYTDTQYF
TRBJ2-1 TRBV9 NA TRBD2 TGTGCCAGCAGCCCTGACCTCCCGGGAGGACCCTACAATGAGCAGTTCTTC CASSPDLPGGPYNEQFF
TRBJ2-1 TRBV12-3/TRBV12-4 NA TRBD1 TGTGCCAGCACTCGGACAGGGGGCAAAAACAATGAGCAGTTCTTC CASTRTGGKNNEQFF
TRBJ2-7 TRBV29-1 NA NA TGCAGCGTTACCACCCCTGGGGGGAACTACGAGCAGTACTTC CSVTTPGGNYEQYF
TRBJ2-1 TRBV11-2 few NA TGTGCCAGCAGCCCCGAGACTGGATTGTACAATGAGCAGTTCTTC CASSPETGLYNEQFF
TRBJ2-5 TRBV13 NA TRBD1 TGTGCCAGCAGCATAGACAGGGGAAGGTTAGAAGAGACCCAGTACTTC CASSIDRGRLEETQYF
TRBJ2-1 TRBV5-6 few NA TGTGCCAGCAGTTTCCTAGACAATGAGCAGTTCTTC CASSFLDNEQFF
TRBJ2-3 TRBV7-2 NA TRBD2 TGTGCCAGCAGCTTCCCGACTAGCGGGGGGGCTAGAGATACGCAGTATTTT CASSFPTSGGARDTQYF
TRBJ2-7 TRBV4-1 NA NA TGCGCCAGCAGCCCCCCCGCAGGGGATGACGAGCAGTACTTC CASSPPAGDDEQYF
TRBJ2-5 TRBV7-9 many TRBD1 TGTGCCAGCAGCTCGCCAATCGGGACAGCGAGGACCCAGTACTTC CASSSPIGTARTQYF
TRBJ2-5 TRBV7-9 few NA TGTGCCAGCAGCTCAAACCGGGACAAAAATCGAGAGACCCAGTACTTC CASSSNRDKNRETQYF
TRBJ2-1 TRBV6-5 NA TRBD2 TGTGCCAGCAGTTACCTTTTCGGGGGGGCCAGTGAGCAGTTCTTC CASSYLFGGASEQFF
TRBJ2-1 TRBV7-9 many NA TGTGCCAGCAGCCCTAGTTTTGATGAGCAGTTCTTC CASSPSFDEQFF
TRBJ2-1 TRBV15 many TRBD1 TGTGCCACCAGCATCGGACAGGGGCTTGGCAATGAGCAGTTCTTC CATSIGQGLGNEQFF
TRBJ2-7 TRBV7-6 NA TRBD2 TGTGCCAGCAGCGTTAGGGGTAGCGGGAGGGGATTGGAGGAGCAGTACTTC CASSVRGSGRGLEEQYF
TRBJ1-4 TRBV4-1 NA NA TGCGCCAGCAGCCAAGATTGGCCAGGTGAAAAACTGTTTTTT CASSQDWPGEKLFF
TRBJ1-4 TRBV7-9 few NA TGTGCCAGCAGCTTAGTGGCTGAAAAACTGTTTTTT CASSLVAEKLFF
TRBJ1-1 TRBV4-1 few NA TGCGCCAGCAGCCAGGGACCTCCAGGGAACACTGAAGCTTTCTTT CASSQGPPGNTEAFF
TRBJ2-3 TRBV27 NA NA TGTGCCAGCAGTTTAAGAGGGCGCCCCCGCGGCCCAGATACGCAGTATTTT CASSLRGRPRGPDTQYF
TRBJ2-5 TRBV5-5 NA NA TGTGCCAGCAGCACCGGGACGGTCCAAGAGACCCAGTACTTC CASSTGTVQETQYF